The 12 T cell receptor beta chains listed next were all sequenced from one sample in a study of blood T cell repertoires in COVID-19 (dated by TCRdb to about 2020). Libraries were prepared through the immunoSEQ multiplex PCR assay. The table comes from immuneACCESS by way of TCRdb, which keeps in-frame sequences with V and J called. Part of the clones is missing from these tables; in studies checked, under half for an unresolved V gene and the rest for unknown reasons. The sample table lists over 200,000 clones, about 90% of them with a count of one. 2% to 3% of the sample is held by the ten biggest clonotypes. Sequenced material: peripheral blood. These receptor sequences come from a man aged 25-45 years with COVID-19, enrolled during active disease.

V gene TRBV7-9 combines with J gene TRBJ1-4; TRBD1 matches at 8 bases. The CDR3 contains 16 residues. J was trimmed by 6 bases and V by 1 base; bases with no gene match: 7. CDR1 is SEHNR and CDR2 is FQNEAQ in the germline V gene (reference sequence). In DNA, the CDR3 is TGTGCCAGCAGCTTAGGGAGCAGGGGGCCGGATGAAAAACTGTTTTTT. Its translation is CASSLGSRGPDEKLFF.

The chain joins TRBV7-2 to TRBJ2-2, with a weak D call TRBD1 (6 bases). Trimming stripped 4 bases from V and 4 bases from J, with 10 bases between. The CDR3 runs to 14 residues. The germline V gene encodes CDR1 SGHTA and CDR2 FQGNSA. The CDR3 coding sequence is TGTGCCAGCAGCTCCTTGGACAGCACCGGGGAGCTGTTTTTT. This gives the protein CASSSLDSTGELFF.

The chain is built from TRBV7-2 and TRBJ2-7; D unclear. Germline V gene data show CDR1 as SGHTA and CDR2 as FQGNSA. The length of the CDR3 is 15 residues. V was pared by 1 base and J by 2 bases, with 12 bases between. CDR3 nucleotides: TGTGCCAGCAGCTTAGGAGGTCCGAATACCTACGAGCAGTACTTC. It codes for CASSLGGPNTYEQYF.

This chain connects TRBV6-2 or TRBV6-3 to TRBJ2-1; D call uncertain. V was shortened by 2 bases and J by 13 bases, with 9 bases between the two germline ends. This CDR3 region has 11 residues. The V gene's germline CDR1 is MNHEY and CDR2 SVGEGT. The chain's CDR3 is CASSYSIKQFF. Here the CDR3 DNA reads TGTGCCAGCAGTTACAGCATCAAACAGTTCTTC.

The chain has TRBV30 and TRBJ1-5; tentatively, D is TRBD1 (5 bases). This CDR3 has 16 residues. From germline, CDR1 is GTSNPN and CDR2 SVGIG (reference sequence). V lost 2 bases, J lost 0 bases, and 14 bases lay in between. The CDR3 sequence: CAWSLPTGRSNQPQHF. As DNA, the CDR3 is TGTGCCTGGAGTTTACCTACAGGTCGTAGCAATCAGCCCCAGCATTTT.

The rearrangement links TRBV18 to TRBJ2-3, with 13 bases matching TRBD2. Looked up from germline, CDR1 is KGHSH and CDR2 is LQKENI. This CDR3 has 17 amino acids. The J segment lost 1 base and the V segment lost 0 bases, leaving 1 base of the junction unmatched. The DNA of the CDR3 is TGTGCCAGCTCACCACCCGGACTAGCGGGAGGCACAGATACGCAGTATTTT. It encodes CASSPPGLAGGTDTQYF.

J is TRBJ2-3 and V is TRBV28, with TRBD1 identical over 9 bases. CDR1 is MDHEN and CDR2 is SYDVKM in the germline V gene. The J segment lost 2 bases and the V segment lost 7 bases, leaving 4 bases of the junction unmatched. The CDR3 extends over 14 amino acids. The CDR3: CASTRTGVTDTQYF. The CDR3 coding sequence is TGTGCCAGCACACGGACAGGGGTCACAGATACGCAGTATTTT.

The chain is built from TRBV18 and TRBJ2-2; D call uncertain. V dropped 4 bases and J dropped 2 bases, with 17 bases sitting between them. The CDR3 is 17 residues long. Germline CDR1 is KGHSH and CDR2 is LQKENI. CDR3 region: CASSLNLFEANTGELFF. The DNA for the CDR3 is TGTGCCAGCTCACTTAACCTGTTTGAGGCCAACACCGGGGAGCTGTTTTTT.

V and J are TRBV19 and TRBJ1-1, with D maybe TRBD1 (5 bases). In germline, CDR1 is LNHDA, CDR2 SQIVND (reference sequence). The CDR3 contains 15 residues. The V end lost 5 bases, the J end lost 11 bases, and 24 bases lay between the germline ends. The CDR3 loop is CASSPLTDWRLGAFF. Written as DNA, the CDR3 is TGTGCCAGTAGTCCCTTGACAGATTGGCGTTTGGGGGCTTTCTTT. The full variable domain, in which reference TRBV19 and TRBJ1-1 provide the parts outside the CDR3, is DGGITQSPKYLFRKEGQNVTLSCEQNLNHDAMYWYRQDPGQGLRLIYYSQIVNDFQKGDIAEGYSVSREKKESFPLTVTSAQKNPTAFYLCASSPLTDWRLGAFFGQGTRLTVV.

This chain connects TRBV30 to TRBJ2-2, with D tentatively TRBD2 (6 bases). CDR3 length: 15 amino acids. Trimming stripped 1 base from V and 4 bases from J, with 13 bases between. CDR1 is GTSNPN, CDR2 SVGIG, per germline (reference sequence). The CDR3 bases are TGTGCCTGGAGTGGGAGGGCAGGAAGCACCGGGGAGCTGTTTTTT. It specifies CAWSGRAGSTGELFF.

The chain recombines TRBV19 with TRBJ1-2, with D hard to call. The germline CDR1 and CDR2 sequences are LNHDA and SQIVND (reference sequence). This CDR3 region has 14 residues. Trimming pared 8 bases from V and 4 bases from J, leaving 17 bases between. CDR3 DNA: TGTGCCAGTTCTGCGGGCCGCCGGAGCTATGGCTACACCTTC. It encodes CASSAGRRSYGYTF.

V is TRBV29-1 and J is TRBJ2-7; 7 bases fit TRBD1. The CDR3 has 13 residues. Germline V lookup: CDR1 SQVTM, CDR2 ANQGSEA. V was clipped by 3 bases and J by 2 bases; unmatched bases: 4. CDR3 residues: CSVEGDSTYEQYF. CDR3 coding DNA: TGCAGCGTTGAGGGGGACAGTACCTACGAGCAGTACTTC.